This TCR beta chain was sequenced for a study of T-cell memory formation after mild COVID-19 (dated by TCRdb to 2020 to 2023). About the study as a whole: TCR sequence clusters from the two donors were largely donor specific. In two donors, T-cell clones that expanded and contracted after mild COVID-19 were followed by sequencing TCRalpha and TCRbeta repertoires longitudinally. The cohort comprised two young, previously healthy adult volunteers, one female and one male. The paper's findings and limits, for the study overall: The detection of some responding clones in pre-infection memory suggests that pre-existing cross-reactive memory T cells joined the SARS-CoV-2 response. Clones contracting from day 15 to 85 had balanced CD4/CD8 phenotypes, while a second wave expanding from day 15 to 37 was biased towards CD4+. SARS-CoV-2 specificity of the second-wave clones peaking on day 37 was not confirmed. Only a couple of mild cases were covered in the study, and larger cohorts including severe cases with pre-infection samples were considered necessary. Contracting CD4+ clones turned up mainly in the CM and EM memory subsets, whereas EMRA was where CD8+ clones were enriched.

In regard to this clonotype: Its antigen has not been determined. The input lacks base qualities; no much larger clone sits a single base away.

Ficoll-Paque density gradient centrifugation was the method used to isolate PBMCs. The sequencer was an Illumina NovaSeq 6000. TCRalpha and TCRbeta cDNA libraries were constructed by 5'RACE with constant-segment primers, with sample barcodes and unique molecular identifiers being introduced. Trizol reagent was used to extract RNA from every sample. Libraries were amplified in two PCR steps, with a second sample barcode and Illumina TruSeq adapters added in the second step. Sequencing of the libraries was done on an Illumina NovaSeq, producing 2 x 150 bp paired-end reads. Per the original workflow: Demultiplexing of reads and collapsing into UMI-guided consensus sequences were performed with migec v1.2.7. With mixcr v2.1.11, UMI consensuses were aligned to TRA and TRB V and J templates and assembled into clonotypes. Clonotypes were classified as expanded or contracted when called significant by both edgeR and NoisET, with noise models trained on biological replicates. For edgeR calls, the thresholds were a false discovery rate-adjusted p below 0.01 and a log2 fold-change of 1. As an exploratory analysis of dynamics, PCA with hierarchical clustering was applied to max-normalized trajectories of the 1000 most abundant clonotypes. Separately sequenced CD4+ and CD8+ repertoires were used to assign a CD4 or CD8 phenotype to each responding clone. TCRdb trimmed the raw reads at Q25, called clones with MiXCR and kept productive beta chains. Rows with a matching CDR3 protein are joined into one entry that keeps the most common DNA and genes. None of the V and J calls come from the authors' own analysis; TCRdb made them. The sample includes around 310,000 distinct CDR3 sequences, with 14% observed a single time. The top ten hold around 20% of the sample.

V is shortened by 0 bases, J by 10 bases, and the region joining them spans 19 bases. CDR1 and CDR2 are read off the germline V gene as SGDLS and YYNGEE. There are 16 amino acids in the CDR3, from cysteine to phenylalanine inclusive. Only the CDR3 region is kept as DNA, spanning 48 bases read in frame from base 1. The chain employs TRBV9 and TRBJ2-2, with the D gene tentatively TRBD1 or TRBD2, based on 6 matching bases in each. This clonotype was sampled from a man aged 18-30 years who had mild COVID-19 (a few samples of this study predate the infection). The sample titles of this study are shuffled in the database, so cell type and time point are left out; the donor was told from shared clones. Sequenced material: PBMCs or a T cell subset sorted from them (not recorded which). The CDR3 loop reads CASSVGSTLEGVELFF. The DNA sequence is given as TGTGCCAGCAGCGTAGGGTCCACCTTGGAGGGGGTGGAGCTGTTTTTT.